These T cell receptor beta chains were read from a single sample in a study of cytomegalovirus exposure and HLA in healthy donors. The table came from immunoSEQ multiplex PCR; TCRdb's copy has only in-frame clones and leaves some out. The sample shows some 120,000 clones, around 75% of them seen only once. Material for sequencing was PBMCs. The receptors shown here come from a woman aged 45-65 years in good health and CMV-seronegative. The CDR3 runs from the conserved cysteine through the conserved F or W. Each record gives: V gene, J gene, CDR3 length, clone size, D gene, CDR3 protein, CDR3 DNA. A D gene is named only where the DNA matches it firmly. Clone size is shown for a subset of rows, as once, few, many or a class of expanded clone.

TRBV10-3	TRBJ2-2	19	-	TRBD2	CAISASSGRAGVGAGELFF	TGTGCCATCAGTGCGTCTAGCGGGAGGGCCGGGGTGGGCGCCGGGGAGCTGTTTTTT
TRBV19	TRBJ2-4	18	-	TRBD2	CASSIWTSGRASGNIQYF	TGTGCCAGTAGTATTTGGACTAGCGGGAGGGCATCGGGAAACATTCAGTACTTC
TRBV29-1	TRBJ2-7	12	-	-	CSVDRVPYEQYF	TGCAGCGTTGACAGGGTCCCCTACGAGCAGTACTTC
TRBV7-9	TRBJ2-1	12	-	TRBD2	CASSRLAREQFF	TGTGCCAGCAGCCGACTAGCGCGTGAGCAGTTCTTC
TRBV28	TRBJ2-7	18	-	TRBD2	CASSLFGLAGRDAYEQYF	TGTGCCAGCAGTTTATTCGGGCTAGCGGGACGAGACGCCTACGAGCAGTACTTC
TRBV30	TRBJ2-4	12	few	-	CAWRLASNIQYF	TGTGCCTGGAGGCTAGCTAGCAACATTCAGTACTTC
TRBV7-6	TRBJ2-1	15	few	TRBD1	CASSRPGQGYNEQFF	TGTGCCAGCAGCCGCCCGGGACAGGGGTACAATGAGCAGTTCTTC
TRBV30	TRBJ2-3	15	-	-	CAWSVLAGIADTQYF	TGTGCCTGGAGTGTATTGGCGGGAATCGCAGATACGCAGTATTTT
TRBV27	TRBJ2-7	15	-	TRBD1	CASSLGTGGHYEQYF	TGTGCCAGCAGTTTAGGGACAGGGGGCCACTACGAGCAGTACTTC
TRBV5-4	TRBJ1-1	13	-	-	CASSLGSGMEAFF	TGTGCCAGCAGCTTGGGTTCGGGGATGGAGGCTTTCTTT
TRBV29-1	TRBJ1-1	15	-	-	CSVEGSGVGNTEAFF	TGCAGCGTTGAGGGGTCAGGGGTTGGGAACACTGAAGCTTTCTTT
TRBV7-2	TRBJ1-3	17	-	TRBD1	CASSPSSTGTPGNTIYF	TGTGCCAGCAGCCCATCCTCGACAGGGACTCCTGGAAACACCATATATTTT
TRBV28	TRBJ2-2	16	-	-	CASSFPIERSTGELFF	TGTGCCAGCAGTTTCCCCATAGAGCGGAGCACCGGGGAGCTGTTTTTT
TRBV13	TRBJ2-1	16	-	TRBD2	CASSLEGTSGSNEQFF	TGTGCCAGCAGCTTAGAAGGGACTAGCGGTTCCAATGAGCAGTTCTTC
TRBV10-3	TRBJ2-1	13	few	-	CAIGLATYNEQFF	TGTGCCATCGGTCTAGCGACCTACAATGAGCAGTTCTTC
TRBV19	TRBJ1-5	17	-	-	CASSPSDSIYSNQPQHF	TGTGCCAGTAGCCCTTCCGACAGCATCTATAGCAATCAGCCCCAGCATTTT
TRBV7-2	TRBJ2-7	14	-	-	CASSPSRLGYEQYF	TGTGCCAGCAGCCCAAGCAGACTAGGCTACGAGCAGTACTTC
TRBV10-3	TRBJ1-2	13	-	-	CATGGGSDYGYTF	TGTGCCACCGGGGGGGGGTCGGACTATGGCTACACCTTC
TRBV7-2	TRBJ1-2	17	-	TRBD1	CASSLGTGQGEIYGYTF	TGTGCCAGCAGCTTAGGAACAGGACAGGGGGAAATCTATGGCTACACCTTC
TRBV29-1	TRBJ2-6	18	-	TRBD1	CSAVLLGQGAPGANVLTF	TGCAGCGCCGTGCTGTTAGGACAGGGGGCGCCTGGGGCCAACGTCCTGACTTTC
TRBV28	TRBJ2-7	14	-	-	CASNPLGLTYEQYF	TGTGCCAGCAACCCCCTGGGACTTACCTACGAGCAGTACTTC
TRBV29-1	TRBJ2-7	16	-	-	CSVEGGRVGAPYEQYF	TGCAGCGTTGAAGGAGGTAGGGTGGGGGCCCCCTACGAGCAGTACTTC
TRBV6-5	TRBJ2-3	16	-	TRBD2	CASSYFSGSSTDTQYF	TGTGCCAGCAGTTACTTTAGCGGGAGTAGCACAGATACGCAGTATTTT
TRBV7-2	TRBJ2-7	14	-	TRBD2	CASSLSGRVVEQYF	TGTGCCAGCAGCTTAAGCGGGAGGGTTGTCGAGCAGTACTTC
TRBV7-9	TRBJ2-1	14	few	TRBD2	CASSLLAGGNEQFF	TGTGCCAGCAGCTTACTAGCGGGAGGCAATGAGCAGTTCTTC
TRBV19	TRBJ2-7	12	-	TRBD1	CASGGQGLEQYF	TGTGCCAGTGGGGGACAGGGTCTTGAGCAGTACTTC
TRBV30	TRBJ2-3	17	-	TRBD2	CAWRLGLAASPADTQYF	TGTGCCTGGAGGTTGGGACTAGCGGCCTCCCCCGCAGATACGCAGTATTTT
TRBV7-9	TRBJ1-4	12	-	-	CASSLAGGKLFF	TGTGCCAGCAGCTTAGCGGGAGGGAAACTGTTTTTT
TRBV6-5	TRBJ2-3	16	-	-	CASSYSSTGRADTQYF	TGTGCCAGCAGTTACTCGAGTACGGGCAGGGCAGATACGCAGTATTTT
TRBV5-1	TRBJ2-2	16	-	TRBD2	CASSRGLAGNDGELFF	TGCGCCAGCAGCCGAGGACTAGCGGGAAACGACGGGGAGCTGTTTTTT
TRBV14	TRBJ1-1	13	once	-	CASSQDWNTEAFF	TGTGCCAGCAGCCAAGACTGGAACACTGAAGCTTTCTTT
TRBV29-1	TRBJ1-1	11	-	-	CSVAQGTEAFF	TGCAGCGTTGCCCAGGGGACTGAAGCTTTCTTT
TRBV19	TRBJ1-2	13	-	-	CASSRLGDYGYTF	TGTGCCAGTAGTCGTCTCGGTGATTATGGCTACACCTTC
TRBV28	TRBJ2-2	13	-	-	CASSLAGHGELFF	TGTGCCAGCAGTTTAGCGGGGCACGGGGAGCTGTTTTTT
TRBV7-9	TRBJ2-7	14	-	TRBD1	CASSRGTGSHEQYF	TGTGCCAGCAGCCGGGGGACAGGGTCGCACGAGCAGTACTTC
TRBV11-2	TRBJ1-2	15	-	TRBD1	CASSSGGQGDYGYTF	TGTGCCAGCAGCTCCGGGGGACAGGGGGATTATGGCTACACCTTC
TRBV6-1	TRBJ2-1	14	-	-	CASRDRGSYNEQFF	TGTGCCAGCAGAGACCGGGGCTCCTACAATGAGCAGTTCTTC
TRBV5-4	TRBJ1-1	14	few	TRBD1	CASSSNRGNTEAFF	TGTGCCAGCAGTTCCAACAGGGGGAACACTGAAGCTTTCTTT
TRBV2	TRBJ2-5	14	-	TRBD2	CASRDTSGYETQYF	TGTGCCAGCAGAGACACTAGCGGGTATGAGACCCAGTACTTC
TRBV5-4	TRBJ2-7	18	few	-	CASSDGRTRGSSGYEQYF	TGTGCCAGCAGCGACGGGCGGACAAGGGGAAGCTCCGGCTACGAGCAGTACTTC
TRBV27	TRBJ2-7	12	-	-	CASSLTGSEQYF	TGTGCCAGCAGTCTAACAGGGTCCGAGCAGTACTTC
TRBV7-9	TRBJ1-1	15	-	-	CASRARQELNTEAFF	TGTGCCAGCAGGGCCCGACAGGAGTTGAACACTGAAGCTTTCTTT
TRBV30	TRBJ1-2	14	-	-	CAWSTRQTNYGYTF	TGTGCCTGGAGTACCAGACAAACTAACTATGGCTACACCTTC
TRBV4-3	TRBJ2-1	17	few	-	CASCQEILAAGPNEQFF	TGCGCCAGCTGCCAAGAAATTCTCGCGGCGGGCCCTAATGAGCAGTTCTTC
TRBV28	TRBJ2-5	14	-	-	CASSFQGDQETQYF	TGTGCCAGCAGTTTCCAGGGCGACCAAGAGACCCAGTACTTC
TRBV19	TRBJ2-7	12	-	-	CASSDRSYEQYF	TGTGCCAGTAGTGACAGATCCTACGAGCAGTACTTC
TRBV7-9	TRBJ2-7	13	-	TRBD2	CASSLAGGNEQYF	TGTGCCAGCAGCTTAGCGGGAGGGAACGAGCAGTACTTC
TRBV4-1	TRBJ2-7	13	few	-	CASSQVVGDMKYF	TGCGCCAGCAGCCAAGTAGTAGGGGACATGAAGTACTTC
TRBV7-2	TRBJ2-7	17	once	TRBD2	CASSMSSGRIPSYEQYF	TGTGCCAGCAGCATGTCTAGCGGGAGGATCCCCTCCTACGAGCAGTACTTC
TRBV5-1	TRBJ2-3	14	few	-	CASVRTGAEDTQYF	TGCGCCAGCGTACGTACGGGAGCAGAAGATACGCAGTATTTT